This T cell receptor beta chain was identified in a study of immune cell composition in non-small cell lung cancer. Study-wide results and caveats: TIL tumour reactivity correlated with maximal tumour-associated clone frequency in adenocarcinoma. Clones >0.5% enriched in tumour were rarer in adenocarcinoma (around 35%) than squamous (approximately 80%).

Comment on this clone: Antigen specificity is unknown.

This CDR3 comprises 18 residues. Per the germline V gene, CDR1 is SGHVS and CDR2 is FQNEAQ. Trimming shortened V by 2 bases and J by 5 bases, and 21 bases separated the two germline ends. Data came from immunoSEQ multiplex PCR; TCRdb stores just in-frame clones and leaves some out. This table has about 4,500 clones, approximately 85% appearing once. The clonotype originates from a human donor with non-small cell lung cancer. The chain is built from TRBV7-8 and TRBJ2-2; a weak D match, TRBD2 (6 bases). The source material was lung tumor tissue. CDR3 nucleotide sequence: TGTGCCAGCAGCTTATTTTGGGGGAGGCGGACTGAGACCGGGGAGCTGTTTTTT. It is translated as CASSLFWGRRTETGELFF. Complete variable domain (other parts from reference TRBV7-8 and TRBJ2-2): GAGVSQSPRYKVAKRGQDVALRCDPISGHVSLFWYQQALGQGPEFLTYFQNEAQLDKSGLPSDRFFAERPEGSVSTLKIQRTQQEDSAVYLCASSLFWGRRTETGELFFGEGSRLTVL.